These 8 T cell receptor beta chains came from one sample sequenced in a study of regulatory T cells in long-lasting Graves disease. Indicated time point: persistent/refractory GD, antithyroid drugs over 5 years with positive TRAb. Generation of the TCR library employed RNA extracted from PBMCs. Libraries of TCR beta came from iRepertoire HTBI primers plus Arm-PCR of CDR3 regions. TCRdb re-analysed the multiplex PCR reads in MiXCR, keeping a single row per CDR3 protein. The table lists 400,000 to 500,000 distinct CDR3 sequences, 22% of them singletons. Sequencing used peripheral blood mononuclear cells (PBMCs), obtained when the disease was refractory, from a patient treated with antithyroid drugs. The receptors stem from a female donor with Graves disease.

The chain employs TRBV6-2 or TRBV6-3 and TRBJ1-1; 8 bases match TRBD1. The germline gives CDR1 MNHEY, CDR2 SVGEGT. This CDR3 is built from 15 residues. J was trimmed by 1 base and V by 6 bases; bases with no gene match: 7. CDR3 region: CASRRVQGANTEAFF. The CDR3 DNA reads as TGTGCCAGCAGGAGGGTCCAGGGGGCGAACACTGAAGCTTTCTTT.

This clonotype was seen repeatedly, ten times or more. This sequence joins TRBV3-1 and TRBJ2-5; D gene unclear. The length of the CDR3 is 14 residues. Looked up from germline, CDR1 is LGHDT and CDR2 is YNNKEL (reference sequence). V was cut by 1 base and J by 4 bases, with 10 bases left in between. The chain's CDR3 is CASSQVQLPETQYF. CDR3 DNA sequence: TGTGCCAGCAGCCAAGTGCAGCTCCCAGAGACCCAGTACTTC.

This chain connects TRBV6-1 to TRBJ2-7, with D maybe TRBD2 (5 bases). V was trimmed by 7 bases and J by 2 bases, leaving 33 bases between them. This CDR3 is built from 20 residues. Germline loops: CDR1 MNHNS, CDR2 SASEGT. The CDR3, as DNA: TGTGCCAGCACCCATGGCCGGTTGGACTTGATAAAAATGGGCACCTACGAGCAGTACTTC. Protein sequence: CASTHGRLDLIKMGTYEQYF.

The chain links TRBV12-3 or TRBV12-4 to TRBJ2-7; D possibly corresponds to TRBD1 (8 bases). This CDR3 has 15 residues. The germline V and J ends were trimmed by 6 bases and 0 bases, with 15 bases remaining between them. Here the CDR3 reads CASSETGGVSYEQYF. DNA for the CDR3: TGTGCCAGCAGCGAAACAGGGGGGGTCTCCTACGAGCAGTACTTC.

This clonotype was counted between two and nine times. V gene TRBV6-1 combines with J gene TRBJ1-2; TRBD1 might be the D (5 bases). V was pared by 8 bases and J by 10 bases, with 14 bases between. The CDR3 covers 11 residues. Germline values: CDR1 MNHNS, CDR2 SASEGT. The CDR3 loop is CASGDRSSYTF. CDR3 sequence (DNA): TGTGCCAGCGGGGACCGGTCTTCCTACACCTTC.

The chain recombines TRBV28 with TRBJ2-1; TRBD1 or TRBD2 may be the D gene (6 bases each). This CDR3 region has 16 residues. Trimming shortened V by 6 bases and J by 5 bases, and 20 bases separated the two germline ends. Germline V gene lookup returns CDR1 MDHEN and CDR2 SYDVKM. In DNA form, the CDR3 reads TGTGCCAGCAGGACAGGAGGGTGGGAGAAAGACAATGAGCAGTTCTTC. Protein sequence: CASRTGGWEKDNEQFF.

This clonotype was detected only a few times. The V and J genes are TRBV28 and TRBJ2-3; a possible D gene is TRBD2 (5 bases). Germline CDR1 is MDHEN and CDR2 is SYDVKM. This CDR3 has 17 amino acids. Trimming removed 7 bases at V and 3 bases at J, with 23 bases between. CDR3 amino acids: CASTGWSRGRITDTQYF. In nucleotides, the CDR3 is TGTGCCAGCACCGGTTGGTCCCGGGGAAGAATTACAGATACGCAGTATTTT.

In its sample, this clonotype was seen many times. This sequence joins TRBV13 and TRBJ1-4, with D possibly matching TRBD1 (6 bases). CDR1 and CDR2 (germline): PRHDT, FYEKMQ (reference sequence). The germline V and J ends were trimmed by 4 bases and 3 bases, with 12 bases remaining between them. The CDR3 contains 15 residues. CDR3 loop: CASSYSRGANEKLFF. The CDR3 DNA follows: TGTGCCAGCAGCTATAGTAGGGGGGCTAATGAAAAACTGTTTTTT.